Listed here are 24 T cell receptor beta chains from one sample, sequenced in a study of shared clonotypes between healthy human individuals. Naive-designated CD8 cells lacked CD45RO, were positively enriched for CCR7, and omitted terminally differentiated effector memory CD45RA+ cells. Sequencing used immunoSEQ multiplex PCR; TCRdb keeps in-frame clones, though not all of them. The table has about 600,000 clones, less than 97% seen once. The sample taken for sequencing was naive CD8+ T cells sorted from blood. These receptors were obtained from a woman aged 25 to 39 in good health.

J is TRBJ2-5 and V is TRBV28, with 9 bases that match TRBD2. Gene TRBJ2-7 matches the end of the DNA better, so the J call may be wrong. This CDR3 region has 14 residues. CDR1 MDHEN and CDR2 SYDVKM come from the germline V gene. This CDR3 is CASSFAGGPGEQYF. The CDR3 DNA sequence: TGTGCCAGCAGTTTCGCGGGAGGGCCGGGCGAGCAGTACTTC.

The chain is built from TRBV9 and TRBJ2-7; D is unclear. Trimming cost V 2 bases and J 6 bases, with 12 bases left between them. The CDR3 sequence is 13 residues long. The germline V gene encodes CDR1 SGDLS and CDR2 YYNGEE. CDR3 in amino acids: CASSVWAWGEQYF. The CDR3 DNA sequence: TGTGCCAGCAGCGTGTGGGCCTGGGGCGAGCAGTACTTC.

The chain uses TRBV19 and TRBJ2-7; 14 nucleotides align to TRBD2. This CDR3 has 14 amino acids. Germline V CDR1 and CDR2: LNHDA, SQIVND (reference sequence). V dropped 6 bases and J dropped 5; count of bases not matched to a gene: 3. The CDR3 coding sequence is TGTGCCAGTAGCGGGACTAGCGGGAGTCACGAGCAGTACTTC. Amino acid sequence: CASSGTSGSHEQYF.

The chain uses TRBV7-9 and TRBJ2-7, with unresolved D. The germline V gene has CDR1 SEHNR and CDR2 FQNEAQ (reference sequence). The ends were cut back, 5 bases at V and 2 bases at J, with 13 bases in the middle. The CDR3 has 14 amino acids. CDR3 region: CASSNVSSPYEQYF. The DNA for the CDR3 is TGTGCCAGCAGCAATGTCTCTAGTCCCTACGAGCAGTACTTC.

The chain has TRBV11-2 and TRBJ2-7; 7 bases are shared with TRBD2. The CDR3 covers 14 residues. CDR1 is SGHAT, CDR2 FQNNGV, per germline. Trimming at V came to 2 bases and at J to 2 bases, leaving 3 bases not matched to a gene. CDR3 in DNA: TGTGCCAGCAGCTTACTGGGGGGGGCCTACGAGCAGTACTTC. This encodes CASSLLGGAYEQYF.

The V gene is TRBV5-6, the J gene TRBJ1-3; no reliable D call. Trimming took off 3 bases at V and 0 bases at J, with 7 bases between the two ends. This CDR3 has 14 amino acids. Germline lookup yields CDR1 SGHDT and CDR2 YYEEEE. The CDR3 sequence: CASSSDRSGNTIYF. The CDR3 nucleotides read TGTGCCAGCAGCTCTGACCGCTCTGGAAACACCATATATTTT.

The chain uses TRBV7-8 and TRBJ1-2; 7 bases fit TRBD1. V trimming: 1 base; J trimming: 3 bases; junction bases outside the gene matches: 8. CDR1 and CDR2 from the germline V gene are SGHVS and FQNEAQ. The CDR3 loop spans 16 amino acids. The CDR3 bases are TGTGCCAGCAGCTTAGATCCGCTCAGGGGGGACTATGGCTACACCTTC. Its protein product is CASSLDPLRGDYGYTF.

The chain has TRBV7-8 and TRBJ2-6; D unclear. V was clipped by 5 bases and J by 1 base, with 9 bases between them. Germline lookup yields CDR1 SGHVS and CDR2 FQNEAQ. The CDR3 spans 15 residues. CDR3 residues: CASSGDGSGANVLTF. CDR3 DNA sequence: TGTGCCAGCAGCGGAGACGGGTCTGGGGCCAACGTCCTGACTTTC.

The chain uses TRBV5-1 and TRBJ2-7, with TRBD1 identical over 10 bases. CDR1 is SGHRS and CDR2 is YFSETQ in the germline V gene. This CDR3 region has 15 residues. Trimming cost V 5 bases and J 3 bases; bases outside gene matches: 8. The CDR3 DNA reads TGCGCCAGCAGTTCTCCGGGACAGGGGCTCTACGAGCAGTACTTC. This sequence encodes CASSSPGQGLYEQYF.

The V call is TRBV13, the J call TRBJ2-7; TRBD2 is a possible D gene (6 bases). V was pared by 2 bases and J by 3 bases, with 14 bases between. Germline assignment: CDR1 PRHDT and CDR2 FYEKMQ (reference sequence). CDR3 length equals 15 residues. CDR3 residues: CASSLSLGGNYEQYF. CDR3 coding DNA: TGTGCCAGCAGCTTATCTCTCGGGGGAAACTACGAGCAGTACTTC.

The CDR3 DNA is TGTGCCAGCAGTTCGTCTCCCGGACGGACTAACACTGAAGCTTTCTTT. Its translation is CASSSSPGRTNTEAFF. J is TRBJ1-1 and V is TRBV28; D not certain. Germline loops: CDR1 MDHEN, CDR2 SYDVKM. Trimming pared 4 bases from V and 2 bases from J, leaving 17 bases between. The CDR3 contains 16 residues.

This clone was seen only a few times. The chain recombines TRBV27 with TRBJ2-7; the D is unclear. Trimming cost V 4 bases and J 6 bases, with 10 bases left between them. There are 12 residues in the CDR3. Germline V gene sequence: CDR1 MNHEY, CDR2 SMNVEV (reference sequence). Written as DNA, the CDR3 is TGTGCCAGCAGTTCAGGTTGGACCGAGCAGTACTTC. Translating it yields CASSSGWTEQYF.

This clone was counted between two and nine times. Other DNA sequences in the same sample also yield this CDR3. The V call is TRBV2, the J call TRBJ2-3; possibly TRBD1 for D (5 bases). The V gene lost 7 bases and the J gene lost 3 bases, with 11 bases spanning the gap. CDR1 SNHLY and CDR2 FYNNEI come from the germline V gene. The CDR3 consists of 13 residues. The CDR3 reads CASTGARTDTQYF. In DNA, the CDR3 is TGTGCCAGCACTGGGGCCAGAACAGATACGCAGTATTTT.

This clone was seen more than once but under ten times. The chain joins TRBV7-9 to TRBJ1-5; weak D call: TRBD1 (5 bases). The CDR3 runs 12 residues. Germline V lookup: CDR1 SEHNR, CDR2 FQNEAQ (reference sequence). Trimming shortened V by 5 bases and J by 4 bases, and 6 bases separated the two germline ends. The CDR3 is CASSPGNQPQHF. The CDR3 DNA sequence: TGTGCCAGCAGCCCAGGGAATCAGCCCCAGCATTTT.

This chain links TRBV1 with TRBJ2-1; TRBD2 is the table's D call and was not checked against the DNA. TRBV1 is a pseudogene segment. The CDR3 runs 19 residues. CDR3 protein: CTSSLGTSGRARNGDEQFF. The CDR3 DNA sequence: TGCACCAGCAGCCTCGGGACTAGCGGGAGGGCCAGGAATGGGGATGAGCAGTTCTTC.

The genes are TRBV28 and TRBJ2-5, with D possibly being TRBD2 (5 bases). The J call is doubtful: the DNA matches TRBJ2-7 better. Germline loops: CDR1 MDHEN, CDR2 SYDVKM. The CDR3 loop spans 14 amino acids. The CDR3 DNA reads as TGTGCCAGCCACGGGAAGGCAGATACCTACGAGCAGTACTTC. Its protein product is CASHGKADTYEQYF.

The genes are TRBV7-9 and TRBJ2-5; D is perhaps TRBD1 (6 bases). The CDR3 totals 13 residues. V lost 5 bases to trimming and J lost 3 bases, with 10 bases between them. Looked up from germline, CDR1 is SEHNR and CDR2 is FQNEAQ (reference sequence). The CDR3 DNA follows: TGTGCCAGCAGCCACGGACAGAAAGAGACCCAGTACTTC. Its protein is CASSHGQKETQYF.

This sequence joins TRBV5-6 and TRBJ2-5, with 10 bases aligning to TRBD1. Germline V gives CDR1 SGHDT, CDR2 YYEEEE. The CDR3 runs to 13 residues. V shed 5 bases, J shed 5 bases, and the junction held 3 bases outside the gene matches. The CDR3 loop is CASSWGQGETQYF. The CDR3 bases are TGTGCCAGCAGTTGGGGACAGGGGGAGACCCAGTACTTC.

The chain has TRBV9 and TRBJ2-1; D is unclear. The CDR3 is 13 amino acids. Germline loops: CDR1 SGDLS, CDR2 YYNGEE. V lost 3 bases, J lost 6 bases, and 10 bases lay in between. The CDR3 nucleotides read TGTGCCAGCAGCGAAAATAGATTCAATGAGCAGTTCTTC. Its translation: CASSENRFNEQFF.

This clone was seen a single time. V and J are TRBV5-4 and TRBJ2-1; 10 positions agree with TRBD2. The CDR3 has 19 residues. Germline loops: CDR1 SGHNT, CDR2 YYREEE (reference sequence). V was pared by 2 bases and J by 0 bases, with 11 bases of the junction left unmatched. The CDR3 nucleotides are TGTGCCAGCAGCTTAGCCGTCTCGGCTAGCGGGAGCTCCTACAATGAGCAGTTCTTC. It yields the protein CASSLAVSASGSSYNEQFF.

This clone was observed a single time. The chain uses TRBV9 and TRBJ2-7; D is ambiguous. The CDR3 has 14 amino acids. Trimming cost V 0 bases and J 5 bases, with 12 bases left between them. Germline V lookup: CDR1 SGDLS, CDR2 YYNGEE. The CDR3 spells CASSVGGEINEQYF. The DNA for the CDR3 is TGTGCCAGCAGCGTAGGAGGCGAGATCAACGAGCAGTACTTC.

This clone was detected only once. As DNA, the CDR3 is TGTGCCAGCAGTTACTCCGACAGCAGCTCTGGAAACACCATATATTTT. Protein product: CASSYSDSSSGNTIYF. The chain employs TRBV6-6 and TRBJ1-3, with D tentatively TRBD1 (5 bases). The CDR3 runs to 16 residues. Germline values: CDR1 MNHNY, CDR2 SVGAGI (reference sequence). The V end lost 0 bases, the J end lost 0 bases, and 9 bases lay between the germline ends.

The V call is TRBV4-1, the J call TRBJ2-7, with D perhaps assigned TRBD1 or TRBD2 (5 bases each). The germline CDR1 and CDR2 sequences are MGHRA and YSYEKL. V lost 1 base, J lost 2 bases, and 9 bases lay in between. CDR3 size: 14 residues. CDR3 protein: CASSQVGRPYEQYF. The DNA for the CDR3 is TGCGCCAGCAGCCAAGTGGGACGGCCCTACGAGCAGTACTTC.

The V and J genes are TRBV2 and TRBJ2-5, with a possible D match to TRBD1 (5 bases). The J call is uncertain, as TRBJ2-7 better fits the DNA end. The length of the CDR3 is 14 residues. The germline V gene encodes CDR1 SNHLY and CDR2 FYNNEI. The CDR3 nucleotides are TGTGCCAGCACTTCGAATGACAGCTCCTACGAGCAGTACTTC. It is translated as CASTSNDSSYEQYF.